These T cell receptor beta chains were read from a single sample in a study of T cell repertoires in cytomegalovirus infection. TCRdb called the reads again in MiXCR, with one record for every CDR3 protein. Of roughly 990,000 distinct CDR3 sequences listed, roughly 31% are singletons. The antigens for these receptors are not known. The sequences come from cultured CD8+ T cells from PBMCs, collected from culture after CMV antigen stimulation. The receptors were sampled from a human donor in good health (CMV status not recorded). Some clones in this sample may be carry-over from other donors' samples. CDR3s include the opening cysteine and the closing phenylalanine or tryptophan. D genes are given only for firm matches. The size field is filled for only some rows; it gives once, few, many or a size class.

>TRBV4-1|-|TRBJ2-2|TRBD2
CASSQGGAGGRNTGELFF
TGCGCCAGCAGCCAAGGAGGAGCGGGGGGACGGAACACCGGGGAGCTGTTTTTT
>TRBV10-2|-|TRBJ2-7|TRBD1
CASSETGGSEQYF
TGCGCCAGCAGTGAGACAGGGGGTAGCGAGCAGTACTTC
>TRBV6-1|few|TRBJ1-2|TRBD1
CASSTGTGGFNYGYTF
TGTGCCAGCAGTACCGGGACAGGGGGCTTTAACTATGGCTACACCTTC
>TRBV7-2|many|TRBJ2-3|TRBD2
CASSYLAGGRDTQYF
TGTGCCAGCAGCTACCTAGCGGGGGGTCGAGATACGCAGTATTTT
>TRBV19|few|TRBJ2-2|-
CASAFWGPTGELFF
TGTGCCAGCGCCTTCTGGGGCCCCACCGGGGAGCTGTTTTTT
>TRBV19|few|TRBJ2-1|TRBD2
CASSMSSGGLYNEQFF
TGTGCCAGTAGTATGAGTAGCGGGGGACTCTACAATGAGCAGTTCTTC
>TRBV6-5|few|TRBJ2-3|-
CASSSTTSSTDTQYF
TGTGCCAGCAGCTCCACTACGTCTAGCACAGATACGCAGTATTTT
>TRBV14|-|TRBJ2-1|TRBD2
CASSQAVSTSGARNEQFF
TGTGCCAGCAGCCAAGCGGTGTCTACTAGCGGGGCCAGAAATGAGCAGTTCTTC
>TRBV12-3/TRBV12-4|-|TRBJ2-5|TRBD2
CASSFGPGGRAGVGETQYF
TGTGCCAGCAGTTTCGGCCCGGGGGGGCGAGCGGGGGTGGGGGAGACCCAGTACTTC
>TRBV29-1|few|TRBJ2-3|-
CSVDPDTYDGDTQYF
TGCAGCGTTGATCCGGACACCTACGACGGAGATACGCAGTATTTT
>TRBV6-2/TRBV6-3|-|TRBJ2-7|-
CASSYGTEYEQYF
TGTGCCAGCAGTTACGGGACCGAATACGAGCAGTACTTC
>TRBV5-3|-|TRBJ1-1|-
CASSAIGDTEAFF
TGTGCCAGCAGCGCGATCGGGGACACTGAAGCTTTCTTT
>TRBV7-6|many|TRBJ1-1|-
CASSLVSGTEAFF
TGTGCCAGCAGCTTAGTATCGGGGACTGAAGCTTTCTTT
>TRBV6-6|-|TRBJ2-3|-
CASIRAVTDTQYF
TGTGCCAGCATCCGGGCAGTCACAGATACGCAGTATTTT
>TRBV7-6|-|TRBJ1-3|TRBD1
CASSSDRGPGNTIYF
TGTGCCAGCAGCTCCGACAGGGGGCCTGGAAACACCATATATTTT
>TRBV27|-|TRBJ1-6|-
CASSLLGAHNSPLHF
TGTGCCAGCAGTTTATTAGGGGCCCATAATTCACCCCTCCACTTT
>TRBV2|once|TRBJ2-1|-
CASSERTLMNNEQFF
TGTGCCAGCAGTGAGAGGACTCTGATGAACAATGAGCAGTTCTTC
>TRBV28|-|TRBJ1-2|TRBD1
CASSFGQGIYGYTF
TGTGCCAGCAGTTTTGGACAGGGGATTTATGGCTACACCTTC
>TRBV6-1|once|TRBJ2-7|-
CASSEADSIPREQYF
TGTGCCAGCAGTGAAGCTGACAGCATACCTAGGGAGCAGTACTTC
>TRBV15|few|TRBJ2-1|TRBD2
CAISGVSSDNEQFF
TGTGCCATTAGCGGGGTTTCGTCCGACAATGAGCAGTTCTTC
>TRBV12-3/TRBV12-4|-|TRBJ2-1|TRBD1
CASNTPGTGPNEQFF
TGTGCCAGCAATACCCCCGGGACAGGGCCAAATGAGCAGTTCTTC
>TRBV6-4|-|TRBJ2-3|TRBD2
CASSDGLAGSDTQYF
TGTGCCAGCAGTGACGGCCTAGCGGGGTCAGATACGCAGTATTTT
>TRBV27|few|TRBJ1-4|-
CASSLLGGNEKLFF
TGTGCCAGCAGTTTATTGGGCGGTAATGAAAAACTGTTTTTT
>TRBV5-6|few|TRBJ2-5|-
CASSLALKTQYF
TGTGCCAGCAGCTTGGCCCTGAAGACCCAGTACTTC
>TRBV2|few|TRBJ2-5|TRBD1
CASSPPGQLLTQYF
TGTGCCAGCAGTCCTCCGGGACAGCTCCTGACCCAGTACTTC
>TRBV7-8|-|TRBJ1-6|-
CASSLGDMNSPLHF
TGTGCCAGCAGCTTAGGGGACATGAATTCACCCCTCCACTTT
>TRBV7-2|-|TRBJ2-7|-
CASSLKAGAEQYF
TGTGCCAGCAGCCTGAAAGCAGGGGCCGAGCAGTACTTC
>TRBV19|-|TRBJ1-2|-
CASSSRDATSHGYTF
TGTGCCAGTAGTAGCCGGGACGCTACGTCCCATGGCTACACCTTC
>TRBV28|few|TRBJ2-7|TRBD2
CASSTGTSGRWGYEQYF
TGTGCCAGCAGTACCGGGACTAGCGGGCGTTGGGGTTACGAGCAGTACTTC
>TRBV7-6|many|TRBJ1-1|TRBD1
CASSSGQARNTEAFF
TGTGCCAGCAGCTCCGGACAGGCGAGAAACACTGAAGCTTTCTTT
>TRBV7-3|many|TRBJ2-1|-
CASSLGGAHPYEQFF
TGTGCCAGCAGCTTAGGGGGGGCCCACCCCTATGAGCAGTTCTTC
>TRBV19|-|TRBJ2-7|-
CASTSGAEQYF
TGTGCCAGCACCTCAGGGGCCGAGCAGTACTTC
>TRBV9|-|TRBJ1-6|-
CASSAGRGVGSPLHF
TGTGCCAGCAGCGCGGGTCGGGGTGTAGGTTCACCCCTCCACTTT
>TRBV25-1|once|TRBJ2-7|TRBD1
CANSAQGAYEQYF
TGTGCCAACAGTGCCCAGGGGGCCTACGAGCAGTACTTC
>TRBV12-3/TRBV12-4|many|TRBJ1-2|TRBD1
CASSSPGQDILHGYTF
TGTGCCAGCAGTTCACCGGGACAGGACATTCTGCATGGCTACACCTTC
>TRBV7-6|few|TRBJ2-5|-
CASSLAATPGTQYF
TGTGCCAGCAGCTTAGCAGCGACCCCGGGGACCCAGTACTTC
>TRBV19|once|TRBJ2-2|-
CASLGASRLSTGELFF
TGTGCCAGTCTCGGGGCGAGTCGATTGAGCACCGGGGAGCTGTTTTTT
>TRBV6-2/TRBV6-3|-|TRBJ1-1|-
CASSYSKGQRRRDFF
TGTGCCAGCAGTTACTCTAAAGGACAGAGACGACGGGATTTCTTT
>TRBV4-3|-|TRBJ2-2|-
CASSLRKLNTGELFF
TGCGCCAGCAGCCTTCGGAAGCTTAACACCGGGGAGCTGTTTTTT
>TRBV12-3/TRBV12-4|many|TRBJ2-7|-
CASSFGRSEQYF
TGTGCCAGCAGTTTTGGCAGAAGCGAGCAGTACTTC
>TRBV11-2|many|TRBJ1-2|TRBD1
CASSLVTGGAVYGYTF
TGTGCCAGCAGCTTAGTTACAGGGGGCGCAGTCTATGGCTACACCTTC
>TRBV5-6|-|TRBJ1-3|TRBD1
CASSFLRDSSGNTIYF
TGTGCCAGCAGCTTCCTCCGGGACAGCTCTGGAAACACCATATATTTT
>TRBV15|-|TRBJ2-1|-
CATSIPTYYRDNEQFF
TGTGCCACCAGCATTCCTACTTACTACAGGGACAATGAGCAGTTCTTC
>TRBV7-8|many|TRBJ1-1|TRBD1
CASSLAVGTVNTEAFF
TGTGCCAGCAGCTTAGCAGTCGGGACAGTGAACACTGAAGCTTTCTTT
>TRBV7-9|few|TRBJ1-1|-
CASSLQGSSNTEAFF
TGTGCCAGCAGCTTACAGGGGTCATCGAACACTGAAGCTTTCTTT
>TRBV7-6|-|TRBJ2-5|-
CARSPEETQYF
TGTGCCCGCAGCCCCGAAGAGACCCAGTACTTC
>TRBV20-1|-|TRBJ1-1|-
CSAAADYRGREAFF
TGCAGTGCGGCTGCCGATTATCGTGGGCGTGAAGCTTTCTTT